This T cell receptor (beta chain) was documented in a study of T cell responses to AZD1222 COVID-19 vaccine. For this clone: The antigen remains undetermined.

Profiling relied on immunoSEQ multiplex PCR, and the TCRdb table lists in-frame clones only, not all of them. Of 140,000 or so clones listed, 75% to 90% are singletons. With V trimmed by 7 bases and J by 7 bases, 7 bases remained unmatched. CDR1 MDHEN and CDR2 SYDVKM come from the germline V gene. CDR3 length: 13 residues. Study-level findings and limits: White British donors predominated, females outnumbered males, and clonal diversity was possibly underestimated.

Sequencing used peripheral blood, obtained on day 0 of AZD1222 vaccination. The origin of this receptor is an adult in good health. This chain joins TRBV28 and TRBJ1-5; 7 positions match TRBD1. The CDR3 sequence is CASKRDSLQPQHF. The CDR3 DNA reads TGTGCCAGCAAGCGGGACAGTCTGCAGCCCCAGCATTTT.